The 3 T cell receptor beta chains below all came from one sample that was sequenced in a study of cytomegalovirus exposure and HLA in healthy donors. PCR amplification relied on 60 Vbeta primers (plus 13 Jbeta primers). Libraries were prepared by immunoSEQ multiplex PCR; TCRdb keeps only in-frame clonotypes and omits some of them. The profile covers 90,000 to 120,000 clones, with about 80% appearing a single time and around 5.1% taken by the ten largest. Source material: PBMCs. The receptors were sampled from a female donor in good health and CMV-seropositive.

The chain couples TRBV7-9 to TRBJ1-3, with 7 bases aligning to TRBD1. Germline V gene lookup returns CDR1 SEHNR and CDR2 FQNEAQ (reference sequence). This CDR3 spans 16 amino acids. V lost 5 bases and J lost 0; bases outside the gene matches: 7. The CDR3 loop is CASSLGQPNSGNTIYF. The CDR3 DNA is TGTGCCAGCAGCCTGGGACAGCCCAACTCTGGAAACACCATATATTTT.

The CDR3 reads CASSEPLIGGYEQYF. CDR3 coding DNA: TGTGCCAGCAGTGAACCCTTAATCGGGGGCTACGAGCAGTACTTC. J is TRBJ2-7 and V is TRBV6-1, with D maybe TRBD2 (6 bases). CDR3 length: 15 residues. V lost 2 bases to trimming and J lost 3 bases, with 14 bases between them. CDR1 and CDR2 (germline): MNHNS, SASEGT.

The V gene is TRBV18, the J gene TRBJ1-3, with 7 positions matching TRBD1. The germline CDR1 and CDR2 sequences are KGHSH and LQKENI. Trimming removed 2 bases from V and 0 bases from J; junction bases left unmatched: 13. The CDR3 is 19 amino acids. CDR3 in amino acids: CASSPISPGQRYSGNTIYF. The CDR3, as DNA: TGTGCCAGCTCACCAATCTCCCCGGGACAGAGATACTCTGGAAACACCATATATTTT.